Below are 19 T cell receptor beta chains sequenced from a single sample in a study of shared clonotypes between healthy human individuals. Measured with immunoSEQ multiplex PCR; TCRdb has only the in-frame clones, and not every one. The table has millions of clones, 95% seen once; the top ten hold roughly 0.13%. Sample: naive CD4+ T cells sorted from blood. Subset in this sample: CD45RA+ positively selected. These receptors were obtained from a man aged 18 to 30 in good health.

J is TRBJ2-5 and V is TRBV18; D not certain. The V gene's germline CDR1 is KGHSH and CDR2 LQKENI. Trimming stripped 4 bases from V and 7 bases from J, with 13 bases between. This CDR3 spans 13 amino acids. CDR3 in DNA: TGTGCCAGCTCACAAGGGCCAAAGGGGACCCAGTACTTC. Translation: CASSQGPKGTQYF.

This chain links TRBV30 with TRBJ2-3; D perhaps matches TRBD1 (5 bases). This CDR3 has 13 residues. The germline gives CDR1 GTSNPN, CDR2 SVGIG (reference sequence). Trimming removed 5 bases at V and 4 bases at J, with 13 bases between. The CDR3 nucleotides are TGTGCCTGGCAGGGTGCTTGGGCAGATACGCAGTATTTT. This sequence encodes CAWQGAWADTQYF.

CDR3 residues: CASSQGTGGAPLHF. Here the CDR3 DNA reads TGTGCCAGCAGCCAGGGGACCGGTGGTGCCCCCCTCCACTTT. The chain couples TRBV14 to TRBJ1-6; D is possibly TRBD1 (5 bases). Germline assignment: CDR1 SGHDN and CDR2 FVKESK. V dropped 3 bases and J dropped 13 bases, with 16 bases sitting between them. CDR3 length: 14 amino acids.

This chain connects TRBV25-1 to TRBJ2-1; D is unresolved. Trimming took off 6 bases at V and 8 bases at J, with 17 bases between the two ends. Germline V gives CDR1 MGHDK, CDR2 SYGVNS. CDR3 length: 14 amino acids. CDR3 nucleotides: TGTGCCAGCAGGCCTGACACTCGCATCCATGAGCAGTTCTTC. This encodes CASRPDTRIHEQFF.

The chain has TRBV5-1 and TRBJ2-1; tentatively, D is TRBD2 (7 bases). The CDR3 extends over 15 amino acids. Per the germline V gene, CDR1 is SGHRS and CDR2 is YFSETQ. V was trimmed by 1 base and J by 6 bases, leaving 14 bases between them. The CDR3 DNA reads as TGCGCCAGCAGCTTGCGGGGGGCCCAATCCAATGAGCAGTTCTTC. Amino acids: CASSLRGAQSNEQFF. Complete variable domain (other parts from reference TRBV5-1 and TRBJ2-1): KAGVTQTPRYLIKTRGQQVTLSCSPISGHRSVSWYQQTPGQGLQFLFEYFSETQRNKGNFPGRFSGRQFSNSRSEMNVSTLELGDSALYLCASSLRGAQSNEQFFGPGTRLTVL.

To note about this clone: At the DNA level, this CDR3 is encoded by other sequences in the same sample as well. The chain has TRBV4-1 and TRBJ2-5, with D uncertain. This CDR3 has 13 residues. The V end lost 2 bases, the J end lost 5 bases, and 9 bases lay between the germline ends. Germline lookup yields CDR1 MGHRA and CDR2 YSYEKL. CDR3 DNA: TGCGCCAGCAGCCAACTCAGGACGGAGACCCAGTACTTC. Translated, it gives CASSQLRTETQYF.

This sequence joins TRBV4-1 and TRBJ1-2; 12 bases are shared with TRBD1. The CDR3 covers 15 residues. V shed 5 bases, J shed 6 bases, and the junction held 7 bases outside the gene matches. Per the germline V gene, CDR1 is MGHRA and CDR2 is YSYEKL. The CDR3 coding sequence is TGCGCCAGCAGCGTGGGACAGGGGGCGCATAATGGCTACACCTTC. This gives the protein CASSVGQGAHNGYTF.

This chain connects TRBV6-5 to TRBJ2-3; no clear D. Trimming removed 0 bases at V and 0 bases at J, with 10 bases between. There are 16 residues in the CDR3. Germline V gene data show CDR1 as MNHEY and CDR2 as SVGAGI. The CDR3 DNA reads TGTGCCAGCAGTTACTCGAAATACTATAGCACAGATACGCAGTATTTT. Its translation: CASSYSKYYSTDTQYF.

Turning to this clone: A read error may produce the germline difference seen at one junction end. The rearrangement links TRBV4-3 to TRBJ1-2; tentative D call: TRBD1 (5 bases). The CDR3 consists of 14 residues. CDR1 is LGHNA, CDR2 YSLEER, per germline. This chain's CDR3 is CASSQDRTGRGTYF. The CDR3 region has the DNA TGCGCCAGCAGCCAAGATCGAACCGGTCGGGGGACTTACTTC.

This chain joins TRBV7-8 and TRBJ2-1; the match to TRBD1 covers 8 bases. This CDR3 has 14 residues. After removal of 2 bases from V and 7 bases from J, the junction contained 4 bases not matched to a gene. Germline V lookup: CDR1 SGHVS, CDR2 FQNEAQ. DNA of the CDR3: TGTGCCAGCAGCTTAATGGGACAGGCAAATGAGCAGTTCTTC. Translation: CASSLMGQANEQFF.

The rearrangement joins TRBV4-1 to TRBJ2-7; 11 nucleotides align to TRBD2. The CDR3 totals 17 residues. Trimming removed 1 base from V and 1 base from J; junction bases left unmatched: 6. In germline, CDR1 is MGHRA, CDR2 YSYEKL. CDR3 nucleotides: TGCGCCAGCAGCCAAGGGGCTAGCGGGGGGATGTCCTACGAGCAGTACTTC. It is translated as CASSQGASGGMSYEQYF.

The rearrangement links TRBV6-5 to TRBJ2-7; 8 bases line up with TRBD2. The length of the CDR3 is 11 residues. V dropped 6 bases and J dropped 6; count of bases not matched to a gene: 1. Germline values: CDR1 MNHEY, CDR2 SVGAGI. For the CDR3, the DNA is TGTGCCAGCAGCGCGGGGGGCGAGCAGTACTTC. Residues: CASSAGGEQYF.

This chain connects TRBV2 to TRBJ2-2; TRBD2 matches at 10 bases. This CDR3 comprises 15 residues. The V gene end was trimmed by 6 bases and the J gene end by 4 bases; junction bases not matched to a gene: 5. Germline values: CDR1 SNHLY, CDR2 FYNNEI. DNA for the CDR3: TGTGCCAGCAGCCCTAGCGGGGGACCCACCGGGGAGCTGTTTTTT. Its protein is CASSPSGGPTGELFF.

This rearrangement joins TRBV5-1 to TRBJ2-3, with TRBD2 matching over 11 bases. The CDR3 length is 16 residues. With 4 bases clipped from V and 4 bases from J, the junction kept 8 bases outside the gene matches. The germline V gene has CDR1 SGHRS and CDR2 YFSETQ. Written as DNA, the CDR3 is TGCGCCAGCAGCCTACTGACTAGCGGGGTGGCAGATACGCAGTATTTT. Residues: CASSLLTSGVADTQYF.

A single count supports this clone. The chain has TRBV6-4 and TRBJ2-7, with 10 bases matching TRBD1. V dropped 2 bases and J dropped 7; count of bases not matched to a gene: 5. The length of the CDR3 is 14 residues. From germline, CDR1 is MRHNA and CDR2 SNTAGT. CDR3 in amino acids: CASSDRDRGMEQYF. The CDR3 nucleotides are TGTGCCAGCAGTGACCGGGACAGGGGAATGGAGCAGTACTTC.

The chain combines TRBV28 with TRBJ1-2; D is possibly TRBD1 (6 bases). CDR3 size: 11 residues. V lost 8 bases, J lost 8 bases, and 12 bases lay in between. Germline V gene data show CDR1 as MDHEN and CDR2 as SYDVKM. CDR3 region: CASQGLGGYTF. As DNA, the CDR3 is TGTGCCAGCCAGGGGCTCGGGGGCTACACCTTC.

This clone was detected many times. The chain carries TRBV6-5 and TRBJ1-2; possible D gene TRBD1, 6 bases. Trimming removed 7 bases from V and 4 bases from J, with 19 bases in between. Looked up from germline, CDR1 is MNHEY and CDR2 is SVGAGI. The CDR3 runs to 15 residues. CDR3 protein: CASTLVGGSSYGYTF. DNA for the CDR3: TGTGCCAGCACCTTAGTAGGGGGTTCCTCCTATGGCTACACCTTC.

This sequence joins TRBV16 and TRBJ1-4, with 9 bases identical to TRBD1. Germline V CDR1 and CDR2: KGHSY, FQNENV. The CDR3 covers 15 residues. Unmatched junction bases numbered 9, after V lost 4 bases and J lost 9 bases. The CDR3 bases are TGTGCCAGCAGCCGGACGGGACAGGGCTTGAAAAAACTGTTTTTT. It yields the protein CASSRTGQGLKKLFF.

The rearrangement links TRBV5-1 to TRBJ2-7; D gene uncertain. This CDR3 comprises 15 residues. Per germline, CDR1 SGHRS and CDR2 YFSETQ. The germline V and J ends were trimmed by 2 bases and 1 base, with 13 bases remaining between them. The CDR3 is CASSLEASPSYEQYF. The CDR3 bases are TGCGCCAGCAGCTTAGAGGCAAGCCCTTCCTACGAGCAGTACTTC.